What follows are 20 T cell receptor beta chains derived from one specimen sequenced in a study of blood T cell repertoires in COVID-19. Clones were read by immunoSEQ multiplex PCR, and TCRdb kept only the in-frame ones, dropping some. The table lists some 150,000 clones, roughly 90% of them singletons, with approximately 0.95% in the top ten. What was sequenced was peripheral blood. These receptors all come from a woman in her 50s with acute or convalescent COVID-19.

V usage is TRBV9 and J usage is TRBJ2-3, with no clear D. V was trimmed by 5 bases and J by 1 base, leaving 8 bases between them. There are 13 residues in the CDR3. The germline CDR1 and CDR2 sequences are SGDLS and YYNGEE. The CDR3 loop is CASSLLGTDTQYF. Written as DNA, the CDR3 is TGTGCCAGCAGTCTATTGGGCACAGATACGCAGTATTTT.

This chain connects TRBV10-2 to TRBJ2-7, with D possibly TRBD2 on 6 matching bases. The CDR3 is 13 residues long. Looked up from germline, CDR1 is WSHSY and CDR2 is SAAADI. V was clipped by 8 bases and J by 4 bases, with 15 bases between them. DNA of the CDR3: TGCGCCAGCCGATGGGGGGATCAGTACGAGCAGTACTTC. Its translation is CASRWGDQYEQYF.

The chain links TRBV7-3 to TRBJ2-3; D perhaps matches TRBD2 (6 bases). Germline V gene lookup returns CDR1 SGHTA and CDR2 FQGTGA. Trimming took off 1 base at V and 4 bases at J, with 12 bases between the two ends. This CDR3 is 15 amino acids long. The CDR3 DNA is TGTGCCAGCAGCTTAATCGCGGGGAACCCAGATACGCAGTATTTT. It translates to CASSLIAGNPDTQYF. Variable domain in full (rest from reference TRBV7-3 and TRBJ2-3): GAGVSQTPSNKVTEKGKYVELRCDPISGHTALYWYRQSLGQGPEFLIYFQGTGAADDSGLPNDRFFAVRPEGSVSTLKIQRTERGDSAVYLCASSLIAGNPDTQYFGPGTRLTVL.

The rearrangement links TRBV3-1 (or the pseudogene TRBV3-2) to TRBJ2-5, with 14 positions matching TRBD2. This CDR3 region has 17 residues. CDR1 LGHDT and CDR2 YNNKEL come from the germline V gene (reference sequence). The junction had 7 bases not matched to a gene; V was cut back by 6 bases and J by 1 base. The CDR3 DNA is TGTGCCAGCAGTCTTAACGGACTAGCGGGGGGCCAAGAGACCCAGTACTTC. This sequence encodes CASSLNGLAGGQETQYF.

The chain is built from TRBV6-5 and TRBJ2-3, with 8 nucleotides matching TRBD2. Germline assignment: CDR1 MNHEY and CDR2 SVGAGI. Trimming removed 4 bases from V and 1 base from J; junction bases left unmatched: 4. This CDR3 spans 15 amino acids. This CDR3 is CASSWAGGGTDTQYF. DNA of the CDR3: TGTGCCAGCAGTTGGGCCGGGGGGGGCACAGATACGCAGTATTTT.

V usage is TRBV4-2 and J usage is TRBJ1-3; TRBD1 is a possible D gene (6 bases). Germline V CDR1 and CDR2: LGHNA, YNFKEQ. Trimming took 0 bases from V and 6 from J, leaving 15 bases between them. There are 16 residues in the CDR3. The CDR3 is CASSQDTGQVANTIYF. CDR3 in DNA: TGTGCCAGCAGCCAAGATACAGGGCAAGTCGCAAACACCATATATTTT.

This clone was recorded once. This chain joins TRBV27 and TRBJ2-7; TRBD1 matches at 9 bases. The CDR3 runs 14 residues. V gave up 5 bases and J gave up 1 base; unmatched junction bases: 3. The germline gives CDR1 MNHEY, CDR2 SMNVEV (reference sequence). DNA for the CDR3: TGTGCCAGCAGTCACGGGACAGGGTCCTACGAGCAGTACTTC. It encodes CASSHGTGSYEQYF.

This clone was picked up one time. The CDR3 reads CASRNRVPATNEKLFF. CDR3 nucleotides: TGTGCCAGTAGGAACAGGGTACCTGCAACTAATGAAAAACTGTTTTTT. V is TRBV19 and J is TRBJ1-4, with D perhaps TRBD1 (6 bases). The germline V and J ends were trimmed by 6 bases and 0 bases, with 14 bases remaining between them. Germline V gene lookup returns CDR1 LNHDA and CDR2 SQIVND (reference sequence). The CDR3 extends over 16 amino acids.

The chain recombines TRBV10-3 with TRBJ2-7, with 8 bases that match TRBD2. The ends lost 11 bases at V and 1 base at J; junction bases unmatched: 7. The CDR3 spans 13 residues. Germline CDR1 ENHRY, CDR2 SYGVKD. The CDR3 is CAVQTSASYEQYF. In DNA, the CDR3 is TGTGCCGTGCAGACTAGCGCTTCCTACGAGCAGTACTTC.

CDR3: CASSPRGLTEAFF. Written as DNA, the CDR3 is TGTGCCAGCTCACCGAGGGGGCTCACTGAAGCTTTCTTT. The V call is TRBV18, the J call TRBJ1-1, with 7 bases matching TRBD1. Germline CDR1 KGHSH, CDR2 LQKENI. CDR3 length: 13 residues. J gave up 4 bases and V 3 bases, and 2 bases lay outside the gene matches.

The chain recombines TRBV27 with TRBJ1-2; weak D call: TRBD1 (6 bases). Germline CDR1 and CDR2: MNHEY and SMNVEV (reference sequence). The CDR3 covers 14 residues. Trimming shortened V by 3 bases and J by 4 bases, and 12 bases separated the two germline ends. CDR3 protein: CASSFEGVGYGYTF. DNA for the CDR3: TGTGCCAGCAGTTTTGAGGGGGTTGGCTATGGCTACACCTTC.

The rearrangement uses TRBV10-3 and TRBJ2-1, with 9 nucleotides matching TRBD1. The CDR3 length is 17 residues. Unmatched junction bases numbered 8, after V lost 5 bases and J lost 0 bases. Germline lookup yields CDR1 ENHRY and CDR2 SYGVKD. The DNA for the CDR3 is TGTGCCATCAGTCGGGCCGGGACAGGGAACTCCTACAATGAGCAGTTCTTC. Translating it yields CAISRAGTGNSYNEQFF.

The V call is TRBV4-2, the J call TRBJ1-4; TRBD1 aligns across 9 bases. J was trimmed by 6 bases and V by 2 bases; bases with no gene match: 4. CDR3 length equals 15 residues. CDR1 and CDR2 (germline): LGHNA, YNFKEQ. The CDR3: CASSQPRTGDEKLFF. As DNA, the CDR3 is TGTGCCAGCAGCCAACCACGGACAGGGGATGAAAAACTGTTTTTT.

This chain uses TRBV6-5 with TRBJ1-1; tentative D call: TRBD1 (5 bases). In germline, CDR1 is MNHEY, CDR2 SVGAGI. The CDR3 loop spans 14 amino acids. V lost 2 bases and J 1 base, leaving 8 bases between the germline ends. In DNA form, the CDR3 reads TGTGCCAGCAGTTACGGACAAACGAACACTGAAGCTTTCTTT. It codes for CASSYGQTNTEAFF.

J is TRBJ2-3 and V is TRBV5-1, with 12 bases matching TRBD2. The junction had 1 base not matched to a gene; V was cut back by 0 bases and J by 5 bases. This CDR3 is built from 15 residues. Germline V gene sequence: CDR1 SGHRS, CDR2 YFSETQ. The CDR3 DNA is TGCGCCAGCAGCTTGGGACTAGCGGGAGTAGATACGCAGTATTTT. Translation gives CASSLGLAGVDTQYF.

The sample holds one count of this clone. The chain combines TRBV6-5 with TRBJ1-2; no firm D call. Trimming stripped 5 bases from V and 4 bases from J, with 17 bases between. Germline loops: CDR1 MNHEY, CDR2 SVGAGI. The CDR3 spans 15 residues. The CDR3 reads CASSPPGTAGYGYTF. Here the CDR3 DNA reads TGTGCCAGCAGTCCCCCTGGAACCGCGGGCTATGGCTACACCTTC.

This chain's CDR3 is CASSLGQNYGYTF. DNA of the CDR3: TGTGCCAGCAGCTTGGGACAGAACTATGGCTACACCTTC. The rearrangement uses TRBV7-8 and TRBJ1-2; 7 positions match TRBD1. Germline lookup yields CDR1 SGHVS and CDR2 FQNEAQ. The CDR3 length is 13 residues. V shed 3 bases and J 2 bases; nucleotides not matched to a gene: 0.

This clone was recorded once. The J gene is TRBJ2-2, the V gene TRBV29-1; perhaps TRBD1 as D (5 bases). The CDR3 consists of 13 residues. The V gene's germline CDR1 is SQVTM and CDR2 ANQGSEA. V lost 4 bases, J lost 1 base, and 7 bases lay in between. The CDR3 DNA is TGCAGCGTTGGACAGATGAACACCGGGGAGCTGTTTTTT. It codes for CSVGQMNTGELFF.

The genes are TRBV4-1 and TRBJ1-1; D may be TRBD1 (6 bases). With 0 bases removed from V and 1 base from J, the gap between germline ends came to 9 bases. Germline values: CDR1 MGHRA, CDR2 YSYEKL. The CDR3 runs 15 residues. The CDR3 protein is CASSQDGTQNTEAFF. The CDR3 DNA reads TGCGCCAGCAGCCAAGACGGGACACAGAACACTGAAGCTTTCTTT.

This rearrangement joins TRBV21-1 to TRBJ2-7; the table's D call TRBD1 went unverified against the DNA. TRBV21-1 corresponds to a pseudogene. The CDR3 runs to 18 residues. The CDR3 reads CASSKRKGQGIIPYEQYF. Here the CDR3 DNA reads TGTGCCAGCAGCAAACGGAAGGGACAGGGGATAATCCCCTACGAGCAGTACTTC.